One and the same sample provided the 2 T cell receptor beta chains below, sequenced in a study of tumor-infiltrating lymphocytes in primary liver carcinoma. The blood RNA (from unsorted whole blood) was obtained, and germline DNA was also extracted. Total RNA amounting to about 520 ng was the source from which TCR beta cDNA was made with a constant-region primer. Libraries covering TCR beta were generated through three nested multiplex PCR rounds (using a slightly modified ARM-PCR). The opening two PCR rounds, approximately 10 cycles each, paired TRBV1-TRBV30 forward primers with a C-beta reverse primer. Via MiXCR, TCRdb re-called the multiplex PCR reads, giving one row per CDR3 protein. Of about 320,000 distinct CDR3 sequences in the sample, 50% to 60% were seen once. Specimen: peripheral blood. The receptors here all came from a woman in her thirties with primary liver carcinoma and hepatitis B virus infection.

Note on this clonotype: A read error may explain this, as a much larger clone is one base away. V is TRBV5-1 and J is TRBJ2-5; a weak D match, TRBD2 (6 bases). This CDR3 is 16 amino acids long. Germline lookup yields CDR1 SGHRS and CDR2 YFSETQ. V lost 0 bases to trimming and J lost 2 bases, with 14 bases between them. The CDR3 spells CASSLGSSSGQETQYF. In DNA, the CDR3 is TGCGCCAGCAGCTTGGGGTCGTCCAGCGGGCAAGAGACCCAGTACTTC. The full variable domain, completed using reference TRBV5-1 and TRBJ2-5, is KAGVTQTPRYLIKTRGQQVTLSCSPISGHRSVSWYQQTPGQGLQFLFEYFSETQRNKGNFPGRFSGRQFSNSRSEMNVSTLELGDSALYLCASSLGSSSGQETQYFGPGTRLLVL.

Remarks on this clonotype: A much larger clone is a single base away; this may be a read error. The chain uses TRBV6-2 or TRBV6-3 and TRBJ1-6, with no clear D. Deletions cut 2 bases from V and 11 bases from J, with 7 bases between. Germline lookup yields CDR1 MNHEY and CDR2 SVGEGT. The CDR3 is made up of 12 amino acids. CDR3 region: CASSYLEAPLHF. The CDR3, as DNA: TGTGCCAGCAGTTACCTTGAAGCACCCCTCCACTTT.